The rows below give T cell receptor beta chains drawn from one sample of a study of blood T cells in healthy people across ages. From the 5' RACE reads, TCRdb called clonotypes with MiXCR, one entry per CDR3 protein. The table records roughly 1.5 million distinct CDR3 sequences, roughly 43% of them present only once. Sequencing used blood. Receptors were obtained from a woman aged 18 to 35 in good health. Each CDR3 is given with its conserved first and last residue. A D gene is named only where the DNA matches it firmly. A row's size may be missing; if present it is once, few, many or a size class.

TRBJ1-6 NA TRBV3-1 TRBD1 TGTGCCAGCAGCCAAGACTGGACAGGGATTTCACCCCTCCACTTT CASSQDWTGISPLHF
TRBJ2-7 once TRBV4-1 NA TGCGCCAGCAGCCAACGACAGGAACCCTACTACGAGCAGTACTTC CASSQRQEPYYEQYF
TRBJ2-5 NA TRBV4-3 NA TGCGCCAGCAGCCAAGAGGAGGGGGATTGGGAGCAGTACTTC CASSQEEGDWEQYF
TRBJ2-3 NA TRBV29-1 TRBD1 TGCAGCGTGACGACAGGGGGTACAGATACGCAGTATTTT CSVTTGGTDTQYF
TRBJ1-2 once TRBV7-2 NA TGTGCCAGCAGCGCTTGGGGGCGAGGCTACACCTTC CASSAWGRGYTF
TRBJ2-5 few TRBV14 TRBD2 TGTGCCAGCAGCCTCCAATCTGGCACTAGCGCCTACCAAGAGACCCAGTACTTC CASSLQSGTSAYQETQYF
TRBJ2-5 few TRBV12-3/TRBV12-4 NA TGTGCCAGCAGTTTCGGCGGGAACACTCAAGAGACCCAGTACTTC CASSFGGNTQETQYF
TRBJ1-4 NA TRBV20-1 TRBD1 TGCAGTGCTCGACGGAGACGGGGCGGGACAGCTAATGAAAAACTGTTTTTT CSARRRRGGTANEKLFF
TRBJ2-7 few TRBV6-6 NA TGTGCCAGCAGGGGGGCGGGAGCGATTGCCTACGAGCAGTACTTC CASRGAGAIAYEQYF
TRBJ2-1 NA TRBV7-9 NA TGTGCCAAAGCGAACTCCTACAATGAGCAGTTCTTC CAKANSYNEQFF
TRBJ2-3 NA TRBV12-3/TRBV12-4 TRBD1 TGTGCCCCCCGTTGGGGACAGAATGAAAGAACGAGCACAGATACGCAGTATTTT CAPRWGQNERTSTDTQYF
TRBJ2-1 few TRBV11-2 TRBD2 TGTGCCAGCAGCACCGGGACTAGCGGGAGAGGCAATGAGCAGTTCTTC CASSTGTSGRGNEQFF
TRBJ1-2 NA TRBV12-3/TRBV12-4 TRBD1 TGTGCCAGCAGCCTGACAGGGACCGAGGGTGGCGGCTACACCTTC CASSLTGTEGGGYTF
TRBJ1-4 few TRBV7-2 NA TGTGCCAGCAGCTTCGATGGCTTGGCTAATGAAAAACTGTTTTTT CASSFDGLANEKLFF
TRBJ2-1 NA TRBV12-3/TRBV12-4 NA TGTGCCAGCAGTCCTCCGGGACCGTTATTAGAGACCCAGTTCTTC CASSPPGPLLETQFF
TRBJ2-2 NA TRBV7-9 NA TGTGCCGGATCAAACACCGGGGAGCTGTTTTTT CAGSNTGELFF
TRBJ2-7 few TRBV7-9 NA TGTGCCAGCAGCCAGGGGTTTTTATCCTACAATGAGCAGTACTTC CASSQGFLSYNEQYF
TRBJ2-1 NA TRBV7-9 NA TGTGCCAGCAGCACCCAGGGGACCTACGAGCAGTTCTTC CASSTQGTYEQFF
TRBJ2-1 NA TRBV24-1 NA TGTGCCACCAGTGTGAGAGGTGGGAGTTCCTACAATGAGCAGTTCTTC CATSVRGGSSYNEQFF
TRBJ1-4 NA TRBV7-9 TRBD1 TGTGCCAGCAGGCCACAGGGACAGGGTGAAAAACTGTTTTTT CASRPQGQGEKLFF
TRBJ2-3 NA TRBV20-1 TRBD2 TGCAGTGCTACCCTAATAGCGGGAGGGAACACAGATACGCAGTATTTT CSATLIAGGNTDTQYF
TRBJ2-1 NA TRBV4-2 TRBD2 TGTGCCAGCAGCCAAGAAGCTAGCGGGAGCGCTAGCTCCTACAATGAGCAGTTCTTC CASSQEASGSASSYNEQFF
TRBJ2-5 NA TRBV20-1 TRBD1 TGCAGTGCTAGAGTAGGCCGTCGGGACAGGCACTTGGAGACCCAGTACTTC CSARVGRRDRHLETQYF